These T cell receptor beta chains were read from a single sample in a study of human T cells and chemical hapten exposure. TCRdb reanalysed the RACE reads using MiXCR and keeps one entry per CDR3 protein. The sample lists 180,000 or so distinct CDR3 sequences; around 20% were seen once. The sample in question was whole blood, obtained in connection with sensitization to the hapten diphenylcyclopropenone (DPC). These receptors all come from a woman between 45 and 60 years old with alopecia areata. Some clones in this sample may be carry-over from other donors' samples. CDR3s include the opening cysteine and the closing phenylalanine or tryptophan. The order of the fields is V gene, clone size, J gene, D gene, CDR3 DNA, CDR3 protein. D genes are given only for firm matches. A clone size is listed for some rows: how often the clone was seen (once, few, many), or a class if it is expanded.

V gene: TRBV20-1
clone size: few
J gene: TRBJ2-7
D gene: NA
CDR3 DNA: TGCAGTGCTACCGGGACGGCCCGAGAGCAGTACTTC
CDR3 protein: CSATGTAREQYF

V gene: TRBV5-6
clone size: NA
J gene: TRBJ2-7
D gene: NA
CDR3 DNA: TGTGCCAGCAGCTTCGGGGTGGGCTCCTACGAGCAGTACTTC
CDR3 protein: CASSFGVGSYEQYF

V gene: TRBV10-3
clone size: few
J gene: TRBJ2-6
D gene: NA
CDR3 DNA: TGTGCCATCAAATTAGGCTCTGGGGCCAACGTCCTGACTTTC
CDR3 protein: CAIKLGSGANVLTF

V gene: TRBV11-3
clone size: NA
J gene: TRBJ2-1
D gene: TRBD2
CDR3 DNA: TGTGCCAGCAGCTTAGATCGTGGACTAGCGGGTGAGCAGTTCTTC
CDR3 protein: CASSLDRGLAGEQFF

V gene: TRBV20-1
clone size: NA
J gene: TRBJ2-5
D gene: NA
CDR3 DNA: TGCAGTGCTAGAGTGGCAGGAAACCAAGAGACCCAGTACTTC
CDR3 protein: CSARVAGNQETQYF

V gene: TRBV29-1
clone size: NA
J gene: TRBJ1-1
D gene: NA
CDR3 DNA: TGCAGCGCCCAGGTCGGGGGGGTCTTCCAGAACACTGAAGCTTTCTTT
CDR3 protein: CSAQVGGVFQNTEAFF

V gene: TRBV2
clone size: NA
J gene: TRBJ1-5
D gene: TRBD1
CDR3 DNA: TGTGCCAGCAGCCACGGGACAGGGGATCAGCCCCAGCATTTT
CDR3 protein: CASSHGTGDQPQHF

V gene: TRBV7-9
clone size: NA
J gene: TRBJ1-6
D gene: TRBD1
CDR3 DNA: TGTGCCAGCAGCTTAGAAGCTTTCGGGACAGGGGTTTCACCCCTCCACTTT
CDR3 protein: CASSLEAFGTGVSPLHF

V gene: TRBV6-1
clone size: NA
J gene: TRBJ2-5
D gene: NA
CDR3 DNA: TGTGCCAGCAGTGAAAGAGAACAGCCCTTTCCGTACCAAGAGACCCAGTACTTC
CDR3 protein: CASSEREQPFPYQETQYF

V gene: TRBV5-1
clone size: many
J gene: TRBJ2-7
D gene: TRBD1
CDR3 DNA: TGTGCCAGCAGCTTAGGGGGCGGCTCCTACGAGCAGTACTTC
CDR3 protein: CASSLGGGSYEQYF

V gene: TRBV12-3/TRBV12-4
clone size: few
J gene: TRBJ2-1
D gene: TRBD2
CDR3 DNA: TGTGCCAGCAGACCGGGACTAGCGGGAGCCTACAATGAGCAGTTCTTC
CDR3 protein: CASRPGLAGAYNEQFF

V gene: TRBV11-3
clone size: few
J gene: TRBJ1-4
D gene: NA
CDR3 DNA: TGTGCCAGCAGCCCAGAGCAGGGCGTCAATGAAAAACTGTTTTTT
CDR3 protein: CASSPEQGVNEKLFF

V gene: TRBV7-6
clone size: NA
J gene: TRBJ2-5
D gene: TRBD2
CDR3 DNA: TGTGCCAGCAGCCGTAGCGGGAGATCAGAGACCCAGTACTTC
CDR3 protein: CASSRSGRSETQYF

V gene: TRBV6-4
clone size: NA
J gene: TRBJ1-1
D gene: NA
CDR3 DNA: TGTGCCAGCAGTGACTCAGTAGGGCAGGTGGGCGAAGCTTTCTTT
CDR3 protein: CASSDSVGQVGEAFF

V gene: TRBV18
clone size: many
J gene: TRBJ2-7
D gene: TRBD2
CDR3 DNA: TGTGCCAGCTCACCGACTAGCGGGTCCTACGAGCAGTACTTC
CDR3 protein: CASSPTSGSYEQYF

V gene: TRBV11-3
clone size: NA
J gene: TRBJ2-3
D gene: NA
CDR3 DNA: TGTGCCAGCAGCCCAGGGCTAGCGAACACAGATACGCAGTATTTT
CDR3 protein: CASSPGLANTDTQYF

V gene: TRBV29-1
clone size: few
J gene: TRBJ2-1
D gene: TRBD1
CDR3 DNA: TGCAGCGCCAAACGAGTACGACAGACAGGGAGCTCCTACAATGAGCAGTTCTTC
CDR3 protein: CSAKRVRQTGSSYNEQFF

V gene: TRBV7-2
clone size: NA
J gene: TRBJ2-3
D gene: NA
CDR3 DNA: TGTGCCAGCAGGCATGGGTCAGATACGCAGTATTTT
CDR3 protein: CASRHGSDTQYF

V gene: TRBV5-1
clone size: NA
J gene: TRBJ2-1
D gene: NA
CDR3 DNA: TGCGCCAGCAGCTTGGGGTCGCGGCCCAATGAGCAGTTCTTC
CDR3 protein: CASSLGSRPNEQFF

V gene: TRBV20-1
clone size: few
J gene: TRBJ2-1
D gene: NA
CDR3 DNA: TGCAGTGCCAACCCGATTAGCGGATACAATGAGCAGTTCTTC
CDR3 protein: CSANPISGYNEQFF

V gene: TRBV27
clone size: NA
J gene: TRBJ1-5
D gene: NA
CDR3 DNA: TGTGCCAGCAGTTTCCCCAATCAGCCCCAGCATTTT
CDR3 protein: CASSFPNQPQHF

V gene: TRBV5-1
clone size: NA
J gene: TRBJ1-4
D gene: NA
CDR3 DNA: TGCGCCAGCAGCCCCTCCAATCCGGGGGTTGGGGTGCGAAATGAAAAACTGTTTTTT
CDR3 protein: CASSPSNPGVGVRNEKLFF

V gene: TRBV11-2
clone size: few
J gene: TRBJ2-3
D gene: NA
CDR3 DNA: TGTGCCAGCAGCTTACTGTCTAGCACAGATACGCAGTATTTT
CDR3 protein: CASSLLSSTDTQYF

V gene: TRBV2
clone size: few
J gene: TRBJ2-7
D gene: TRBD2
CDR3 DNA: TGTGCCAGCAGCGCCCGAACTAGCGGGAGCCACGAGCAGTACTTC
CDR3 protein: CASSARTSGSHEQYF

V gene: TRBV20-1
clone size: NA
J gene: TRBJ1-2
D gene: NA
CDR3 DNA: TGCAGTGCTAGCGTGCCCCTAACAGGGAAGCATGGCTACACCTTC
CDR3 protein: CSASVPLTGKHGYTF

V gene: TRBV29-1
clone size: NA
J gene: TRBJ1-4
D gene: NA
CDR3 DNA: TGCAGCGTTAGGGGGGCAGCAACTAATGAAAAACTGTTTTTT
CDR3 protein: CSVRGAATNEKLFF

V gene: TRBV5-1
clone size: few
J gene: TRBJ1-6
D gene: NA
CDR3 DNA: TGCGCCAGCAGCTTGCGTCAGGGGAATTCCGCCCTCCACTTT
CDR3 protein: CASSLRQGNSALHF

V gene: TRBV3-1
clone size: NA
J gene: TRBJ1-6
D gene: NA
CDR3 DNA: TGTGCCAGCAGCGCCCAGGGGACGCCCCTCCACTTT
CDR3 protein: CASSAQGTPLHF

V gene: TRBV5-1
clone size: few
J gene: TRBJ2-1
D gene: NA
CDR3 DNA: TGCGCCAGCAGCTTGGACTCCAGCTCCTACAATGAGCAGTTCTTC
CDR3 protein: CASSLDSSSYNEQFF

V gene: TRBV29-1
clone size: few
J gene: TRBJ2-4
D gene: NA
CDR3 DNA: TGCAGCGTTGATCCAGGAGGAGGCATTCAGTACTTC
CDR3 protein: CSVDPGGGIQYF

V gene: TRBV29-1
clone size: few
J gene: TRBJ2-5
D gene: NA
CDR3 DNA: TGCAGCGTTGGTCTGGAGACCCAGTACTTC
CDR3 protein: CSVGLETQYF

V gene: TRBV5-5
clone size: NA
J gene: TRBJ2-7
D gene: NA
CDR3 DNA: TGTGCCAGCAGCCTTTCGCCCCGAAGTTCGTGGGAGCAGTACTTC
CDR3 protein: CASSLSPRSSWEQYF

V gene: TRBV9
clone size: NA
J gene: TRBJ2-7
D gene: NA
CDR3 DNA: TGTGCCAGCAGCGGAGGGGCGGGATTCTCCTACGAGCAGTACTTC
CDR3 protein: CASSGGAGFSYEQYF

V gene: TRBV5-1
clone size: NA
J gene: TRBJ2-2
D gene: NA
CDR3 DNA: TGCGCCAGCTTCCGGGACTTACACACCGGGGAGCTGTTTTTT
CDR3 protein: CASFRDLHTGELFF

V gene: TRBV7-9
clone size: NA
J gene: TRBJ2-1
D gene: TRBD2
CDR3 DNA: TGTGCCAGCAGCGTTACCGGGACTACCTACAATGAGCAGTTCTTC
CDR3 protein: CASSVTGTTYNEQFF

V gene: TRBV5-4
clone size: many
J gene: TRBJ2-3
D gene: TRBD2
CDR3 DNA: TGTGCCAGCAGCTTAGCGGGAGTGAGCTCAGATACGCAGTATTTT
CDR3 protein: CASSLAGVSSDTQYF